This entry describes one T cell receptor beta chain. Antigen: not known. The data originate from a study of PD-1 blockade in classical Hodgkin lymphoma. About the study: Patients were dosed intravenously with nivolumab at 3 mg/kg every 2 weeks.

Germline assignment: CDR1 GTSNPN and CDR2 SVGIG (reference sequence). The CDR3 loop spans 14 amino acids. After removal of 5 bases from V and 8 bases from J, the junction contained 10 bases not matched to a gene. Each patient relapsed following autologous stem cell transplantation, and prior brentuximab vedotin exposure differed. Libraries were prepared by immunoSEQ multiplex PCR; TCRdb keeps only in-frame clonotypes and omits some of them. Of some 84,000 clones listed, around nine tenths were seen once; the top ten hold over 2%. Study outcomes and limitations: CD4+ TCR diversity, unlike CD8+, climbed significantly by C4D1. Some patients began nivolumab under 1 year after ASCT. These patients were excluded from later analyses.

Sequencing was performed on peripheral blood mononuclear cells (PBMCs), taken before the second cycle of nivolumab. This receptor was taken from a human donor with classical Hodgkin lymphoma. The rearrangement uses TRBV30 and TRBJ2-1; 9 bases map to TRBD2. The CDR3 is CAWGAGGISDEQFF. CDR3 sequence (DNA): TGTGCCTGGGGCGCGGGGGGGATAAGTGATGAGCAGTTCTTC.